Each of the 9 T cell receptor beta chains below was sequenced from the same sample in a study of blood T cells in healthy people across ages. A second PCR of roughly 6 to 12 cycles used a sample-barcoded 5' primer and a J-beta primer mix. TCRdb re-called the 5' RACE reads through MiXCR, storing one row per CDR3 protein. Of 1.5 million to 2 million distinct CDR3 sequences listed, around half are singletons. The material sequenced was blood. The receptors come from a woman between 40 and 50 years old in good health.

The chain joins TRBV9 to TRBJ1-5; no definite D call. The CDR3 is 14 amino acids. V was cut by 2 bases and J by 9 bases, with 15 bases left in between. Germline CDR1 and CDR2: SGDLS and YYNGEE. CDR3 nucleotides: TGTGCCAGCAGCGTTGGTGAGGGAAAGGGGCCCCAGCATTTT. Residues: CASSVGEGKGPQHF.

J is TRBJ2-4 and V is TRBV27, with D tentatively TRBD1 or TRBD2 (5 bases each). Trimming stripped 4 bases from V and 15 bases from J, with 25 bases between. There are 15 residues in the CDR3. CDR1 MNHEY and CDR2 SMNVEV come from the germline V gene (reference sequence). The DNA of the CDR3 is TGTGCCAGCAGTTCAGGAATGGCAACTCGGGGCCTATTGTACTTC. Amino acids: CASSSGMATRGLLYF.

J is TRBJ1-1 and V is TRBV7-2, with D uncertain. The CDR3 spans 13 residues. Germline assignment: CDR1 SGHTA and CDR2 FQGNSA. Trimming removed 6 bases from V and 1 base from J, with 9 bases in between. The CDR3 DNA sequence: TGTGCCAGCAGTGTTGACACGAACACTGAAGCTTTCTTT. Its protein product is CASSVDTNTEAFF.

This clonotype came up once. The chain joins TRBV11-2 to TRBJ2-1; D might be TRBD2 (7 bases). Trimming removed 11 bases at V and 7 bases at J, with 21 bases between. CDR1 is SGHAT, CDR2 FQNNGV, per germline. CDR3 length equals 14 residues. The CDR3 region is CASRVWGGRNEQFF. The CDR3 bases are TGTGCCTCGCGCGTGTGGGGGGGGCGGAATGAGCAGTTCTTC.

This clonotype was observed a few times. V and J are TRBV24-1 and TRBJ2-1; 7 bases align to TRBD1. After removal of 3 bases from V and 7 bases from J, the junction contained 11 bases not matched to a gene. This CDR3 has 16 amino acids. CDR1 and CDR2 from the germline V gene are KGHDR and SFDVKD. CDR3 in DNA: TGTGCCACCAGTGATACGACAGGGATCGGTGGGAATGAGCAGTTCTTC. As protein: CATSDTTGIGGNEQFF.

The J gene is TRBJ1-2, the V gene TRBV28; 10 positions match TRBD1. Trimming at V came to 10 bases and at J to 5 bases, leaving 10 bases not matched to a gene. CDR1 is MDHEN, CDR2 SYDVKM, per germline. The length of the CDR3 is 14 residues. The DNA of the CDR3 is TGTGCCACCCGCCGGGGACAGGGGACATATGGCTACACCTTC. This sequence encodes CATRRGQGTYGYTF.

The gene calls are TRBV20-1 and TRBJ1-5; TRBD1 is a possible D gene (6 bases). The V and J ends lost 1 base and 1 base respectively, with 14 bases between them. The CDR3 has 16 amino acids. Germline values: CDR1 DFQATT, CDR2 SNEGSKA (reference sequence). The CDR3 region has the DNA TGCAGTGCTAGAGGAATGGGGGGCTGGAGCAATCAGCCCCAGCATTTT. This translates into CSARGMGGWSNQPQHF.

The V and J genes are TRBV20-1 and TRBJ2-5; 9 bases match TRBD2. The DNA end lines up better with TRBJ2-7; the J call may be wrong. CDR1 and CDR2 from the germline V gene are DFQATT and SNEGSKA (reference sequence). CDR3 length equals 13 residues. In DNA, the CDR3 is TGCAGTGCTAGAAGGCGGGGGGGCCACGAGCAGTACTTC. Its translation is CSARRRGGHEQYF.

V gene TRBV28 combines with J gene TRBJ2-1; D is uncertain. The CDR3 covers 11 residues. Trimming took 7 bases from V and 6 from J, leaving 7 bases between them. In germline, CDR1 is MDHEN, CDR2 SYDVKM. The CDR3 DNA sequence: TGTGCCAGCAAAGAAATCAATGAGCAGTTCTTC. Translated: CASKEINEQFF.